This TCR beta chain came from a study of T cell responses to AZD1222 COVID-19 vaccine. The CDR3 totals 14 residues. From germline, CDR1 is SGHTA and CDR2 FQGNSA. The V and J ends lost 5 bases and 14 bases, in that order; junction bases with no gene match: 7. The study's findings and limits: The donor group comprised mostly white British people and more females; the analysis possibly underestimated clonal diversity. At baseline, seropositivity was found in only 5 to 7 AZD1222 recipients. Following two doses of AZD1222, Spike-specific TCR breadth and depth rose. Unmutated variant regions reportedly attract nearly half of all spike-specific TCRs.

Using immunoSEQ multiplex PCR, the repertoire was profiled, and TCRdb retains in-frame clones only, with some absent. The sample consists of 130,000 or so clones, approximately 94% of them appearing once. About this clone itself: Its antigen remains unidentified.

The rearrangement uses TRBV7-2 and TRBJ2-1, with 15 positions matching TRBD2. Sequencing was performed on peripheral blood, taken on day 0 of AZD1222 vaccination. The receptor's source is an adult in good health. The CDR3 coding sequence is TGTGCCAGCAGCGGAGGACTAGCGGGGGGGGAGGAGTTCTTC. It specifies CASSGGLAGGEEFF.